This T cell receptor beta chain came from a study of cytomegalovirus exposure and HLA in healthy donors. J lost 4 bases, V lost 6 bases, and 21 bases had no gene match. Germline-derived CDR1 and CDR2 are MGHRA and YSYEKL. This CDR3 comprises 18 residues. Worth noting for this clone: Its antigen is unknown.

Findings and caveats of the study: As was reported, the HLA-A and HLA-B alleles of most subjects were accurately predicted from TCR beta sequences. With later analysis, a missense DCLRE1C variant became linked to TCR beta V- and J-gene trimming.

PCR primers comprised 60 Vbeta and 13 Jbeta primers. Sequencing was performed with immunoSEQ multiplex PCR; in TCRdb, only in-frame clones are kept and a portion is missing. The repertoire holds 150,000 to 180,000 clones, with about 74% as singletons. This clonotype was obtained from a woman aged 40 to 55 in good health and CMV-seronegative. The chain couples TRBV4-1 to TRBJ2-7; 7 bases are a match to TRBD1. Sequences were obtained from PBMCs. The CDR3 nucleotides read TGCGCCAGCAGTCAGCTGACCCCCCCGACAGGGCATCTATACGAGCAGTACTTC. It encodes CASSQLTPPTGHLYEQYF.